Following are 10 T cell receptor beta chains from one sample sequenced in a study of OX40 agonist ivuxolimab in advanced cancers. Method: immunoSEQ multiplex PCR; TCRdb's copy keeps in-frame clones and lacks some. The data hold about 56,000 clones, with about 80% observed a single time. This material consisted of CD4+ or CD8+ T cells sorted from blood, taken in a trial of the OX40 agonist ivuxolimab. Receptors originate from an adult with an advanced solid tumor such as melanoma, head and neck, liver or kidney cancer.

This CDR3 reads CASSEAGGVNYGYTF. CDR3 DNA: TGTGCCAGCAGTGAAGCGGGAGGGGTCAACTATGGCTACACCTTC. This sequence joins TRBV6-1 and TRBJ1-2, with D perhaps matching TRBD1 (5 bases). This CDR3 has 15 residues. V lost 0 bases to trimming and J lost 2 bases, with 10 bases between them. Germline CDR1 MNHNS, CDR2 SASEGT.

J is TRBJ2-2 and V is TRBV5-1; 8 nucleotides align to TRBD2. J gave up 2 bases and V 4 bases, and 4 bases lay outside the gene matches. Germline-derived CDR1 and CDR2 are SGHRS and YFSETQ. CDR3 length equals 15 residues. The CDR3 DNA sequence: TGCGCCAGCAGCCCGACTAGCGCTAACACCGGGGAGCTGTTTTTT. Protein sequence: CASSPTSANTGELFF.

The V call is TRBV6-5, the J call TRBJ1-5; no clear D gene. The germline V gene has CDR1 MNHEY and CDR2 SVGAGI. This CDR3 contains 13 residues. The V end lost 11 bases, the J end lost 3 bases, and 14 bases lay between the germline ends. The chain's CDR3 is CACRQADNQPQHF. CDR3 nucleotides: TGTGCCTGCCGTCAGGCGGACAATCAGCCCCAGCATTTT.

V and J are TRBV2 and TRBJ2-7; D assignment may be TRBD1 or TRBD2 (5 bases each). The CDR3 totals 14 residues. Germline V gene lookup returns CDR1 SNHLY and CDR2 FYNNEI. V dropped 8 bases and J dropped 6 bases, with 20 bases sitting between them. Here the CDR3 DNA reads TGTGCCAGCGGGGCCGCGCGACTACCATTCGAGCAGTACTTC. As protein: CASGAARLPFEQYF.

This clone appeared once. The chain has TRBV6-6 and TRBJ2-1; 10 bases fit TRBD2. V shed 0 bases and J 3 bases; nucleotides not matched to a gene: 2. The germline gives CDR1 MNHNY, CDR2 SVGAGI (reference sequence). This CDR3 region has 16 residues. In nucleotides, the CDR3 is TGTGCCAGCAGTTACTCAGTAGCGGGAGGCTACAATGAGCAGTTCTTC. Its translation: CASSYSVAGGYNEQFF.

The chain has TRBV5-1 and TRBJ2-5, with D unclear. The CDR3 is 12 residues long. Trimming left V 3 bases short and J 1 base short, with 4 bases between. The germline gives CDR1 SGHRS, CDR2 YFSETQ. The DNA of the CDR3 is TGCGCCAGCAGCTACGGCCAAGAGACCCAGTACTTC. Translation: CASSYGQETQYF.

This CDR3 is CATGGGGNEKLFF. CDR3 coding DNA: TGTGCCACGGGGGGTGGCGGTAATGAAAAACTGTTTTTT. This chain uses TRBV19 with TRBJ1-4; TRBD1 is a possible D gene (5 bases). The CDR3 is 13 amino acids. The germline CDR1 and CDR2 sequences are LNHDA and SQIVND (reference sequence). V lost 10 bases and J 4 bases, leaving 13 bases between the germline ends.

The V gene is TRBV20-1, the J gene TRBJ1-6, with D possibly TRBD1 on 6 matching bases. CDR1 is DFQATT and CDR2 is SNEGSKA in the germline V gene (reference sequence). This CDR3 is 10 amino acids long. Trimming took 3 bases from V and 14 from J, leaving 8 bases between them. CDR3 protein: CSASRDTLHF. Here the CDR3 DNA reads TGCAGTGCTAGTAGGGACACCCTCCACTTT.

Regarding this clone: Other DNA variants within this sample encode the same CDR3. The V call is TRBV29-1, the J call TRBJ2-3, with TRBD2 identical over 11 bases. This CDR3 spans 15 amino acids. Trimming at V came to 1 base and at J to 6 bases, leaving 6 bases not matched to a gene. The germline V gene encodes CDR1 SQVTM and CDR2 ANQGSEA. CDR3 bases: TGCAGCGTTGAAGTTAGCGGGGGGGGTCGGGATACGCAGTATTTT. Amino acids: CSVEVSGGGRDTQYF.

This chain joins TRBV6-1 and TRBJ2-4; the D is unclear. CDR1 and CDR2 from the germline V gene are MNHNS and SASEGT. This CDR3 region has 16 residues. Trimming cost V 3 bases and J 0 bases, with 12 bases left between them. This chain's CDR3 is CASSDRTVLAKNIQYF. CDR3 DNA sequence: TGTGCCAGCAGTGATCGTACAGTTTTAGCCAAAAACATTCAGTACTTC.